This TCR beta chain is from a study of blood T cell repertoires in COVID-19. Across the whole study: T cells, B-cell-depleted T cells, or PBMCs supplied cDNA or gDNA.

The CDR3 loop spans 18 amino acids. V shed 7 bases, J shed 0 bases, and the junction held 14 bases outside the gene matches. The germline CDR1 and CDR2 sequences are SQVTM and ANQGSEA. The authors' processing: Amplification with reference gene primers provided the estimates of nucleated cell counts. The assay was immunoSEQ multiplex PCR, and TCRdb's table has in-frame clones only and misses some. V and J calls and clone size are given by that table; D and trimming were obtained from the DNA. The sample includes some 130,000 clones, 70% to 85% of them seen just once. The sample comprised peripheral blood. The chain combines TRBV29-1 with TRBJ1-3; 11 bases are shared with TRBD1. This clonotype was obtained from a man aged 55 to 70 with acute or convalescent COVID-19. Here the CDR3 DNA reads TGCAGCGCAGCCCAAGGGACAGGGGGGCTAAGCTCTGGAAACACCATATATTTT. Translating gives CSAAQGTGGLSSGNTIYF.